The 3 T cell receptor beta chains reported below all come from one sample, sequenced in a study of blood T cells in healthy people across ages. For the second PCR, which ran for about 7 to 11 cycles, a sample-barcoded 5' primer and a J-beta primer mix were used. TCRdb reprocessed the 5' RACE reads via MiXCR and lists one record per CDR3 protein. Counted here are about 930,000 distinct CDR3 sequences, 29% occurring once; the ten biggest clones make up 10% to 13%. These data are also associated with another study on T cells of mothers and their children.

Sequenced material: blood. The receptors here all came from a woman aged 40 to 50 in good health.

Of note for this clonotype: A read error may be the cause here, since a much bigger clone is one base away. The chain employs TRBV7-2 and TRBJ2-3, with D possibly being TRBD1 or TRBD2 (6 bases each). This CDR3 is built from 16 residues. The germline V gene encodes CDR1 SGHTA and CDR2 FQGNSA. This CDR3 is CASSVNGGRLTDMQYF. The CDR3 DNA is TGTGCCAGCAGCGTTAATGGGGGGCGGCTCACAGATATGCAGTATTTT.

The chain employs TRBV7-9 and TRBJ2-7; a weak D match, TRBD2 (6 bases). V was pared by 5 bases and J by 5 bases, with 22 bases between. Germline lookup yields CDR1 SEHNR and CDR2 FQNEAQ (reference sequence). The CDR3 is 16 amino acids. CDR3 residues: CASSHTRDTEGDEQYF. For the CDR3, the DNA is TGTGCCAGCAGCCACACCAGGGATACGGAGGGAGACGAGCAGTACTTC.

This clonotype appeared many times. One end of the junction does not line up with germline, which may come from a read error. V is TRBV25-1 and J is TRBJ2-1, with D maybe TRBD1 (5 bases). Germline V gives CDR1 MGHDK, CDR2 SYGVNS. CDR3 length equals 13 residues. CDR3 sequence (DNA): TGTGCCAGCAGTGGCCCAGGGTACACTGAGCAGTTCTTC. Translating gives CASSGPGYTEQFF.